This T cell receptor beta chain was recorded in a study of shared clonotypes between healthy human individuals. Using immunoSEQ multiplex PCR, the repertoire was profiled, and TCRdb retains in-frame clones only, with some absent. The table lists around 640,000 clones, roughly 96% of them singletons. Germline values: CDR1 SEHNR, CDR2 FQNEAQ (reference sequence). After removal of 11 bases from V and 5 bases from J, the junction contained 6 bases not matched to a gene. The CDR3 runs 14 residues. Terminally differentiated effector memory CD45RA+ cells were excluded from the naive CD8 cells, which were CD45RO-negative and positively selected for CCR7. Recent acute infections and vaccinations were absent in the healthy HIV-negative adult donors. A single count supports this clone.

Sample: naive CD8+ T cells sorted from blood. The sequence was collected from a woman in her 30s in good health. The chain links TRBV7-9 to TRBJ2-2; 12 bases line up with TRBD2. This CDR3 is CAGGTSGRTGELFF. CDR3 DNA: TGTGCCGGAGGAACTAGCGGGAGGACCGGGGAGCTGTTTTTT.